A selection of T cell receptor beta chains follows, all from one sample in a study of blood T cell repertoires in COVID-19. The repertoire was sequenced with immunoSEQ multiplex PCR; TCRdb's copy has only in-frame clones and lacks some. The sample lists 200,000 to 300,000 clones, more than 80% occurring once. Sequencing used peripheral blood. The receptors were sampled from a human donor in a cohort sampled during active COVID-19. Both conserved end residues are part of each CDR3. The order of the fields is clone size, J gene, V gene, D gene, CDR3 protein, CDR3 DNA. The D gene is left open where the match is weak. Size values are once, few and many counts, or a class for expanded clones, and some rows have none.

>-|TRBJ1-1|TRBV11-1|TRBD1
CASTLSATGTTFF
TGTGCCAGCACCCTAAGCGCGACAGGGACAACTTTCTTT
>-|TRBJ1-5|TRBV4-1|TRBD1
CASSQNIQGNGQPQHF
TGCGCCAGCAGCCAGAACATACAGGGGAACGGACAGCCCCAGCATTTT
>-|TRBJ2-2|TRBV5-1|TRBD1
CASSYGTGGVLGTGELFF
TGCGCCAGCAGTTACGGGACAGGGGGCGTCTTGGGCACCGGGGAGCTGTTTTTT
>-|TRBJ1-4|TRBV7-9|-
CASSATGEKLFF
TGTGCCAGCAGCGCGACGGGTGAAAAACTGTTTTTT
>-|TRBJ2-7|TRBV5-4|TRBD2
CASSPSGGRAYEQYF
TGTGCCAGCAGCCCGAGCGGGGGGCGCGCCTACGAGCAGTACTTC
>-|TRBJ2-1|TRBV20-1|-
CSASGAAQQFF
TGCAGTGCTAGCGGTGCGGCCCAGCAGTTCTTC
>-|TRBJ2-1|TRBV5-4|TRBD1
CASSLGGQGSGEQFF
TGTGCCAGCAGCTTGGGGGGACAGGGAAGTGGTGAGCAGTTCTTC
>-|TRBJ1-5|TRBV19|TRBD1
CASKETGGLGNQPQHF
TGTGCCTCAAAAGAGACAGGGGGGCTAGGCAATCAGCCCCAGCATTTT
>few|TRBJ2-1|TRBV5-1|TRBD2
CASSGGLADEQFF
TGCGCCAGCAGCGGGGGACTAGCAGATGAGCAGTTCTTC
>-|TRBJ1-4|TRBV5-1|-
CASSWDIPNEKLFF
TGCGCCAGCAGCTGGGACATCCCTAATGAAAAACTGTTTTTT
>-|TRBJ2-7|TRBV18|-
CASSPTRDSYEQYF
TGTGCCAGCTCACCGACGCGGGACAGCTACGAGCAGTACTTC
>-|TRBJ1-6|TRBV9|-
CASSPGTANSPLHF
TGTGCCAGCAGCCCCGGGACTGCTAATTCACCCCTCCACTTT
>-|TRBJ2-1|TRBV19|TRBD1
CASSLDRGINEQFF
TGTGCCAGTAGCCTGGACAGGGGGATAAATGAGCAGTTCTTC
>few|TRBJ1-1|TRBV20-1|TRBD1
CSALAGQEAFF
TGCAGTGCTCTTGCGGGACAGGAAGCTTTCTTT
>-|TRBJ2-7|TRBV19|-
CASTPRSYYAEQYF
TGTGCCAGTACGCCCCGGAGCTATTATGCCGAGCAGTACTTC
>-|TRBJ1-5|TRBV15|-
CATTGSGNQPQHF
TGTGCCACCACTGGGAGTGGCAATCAGCCCCAGCATTTT
>-|TRBJ2-5|TRBV5-1|TRBD2
CASSFSGRYQETQYF
TGCGCCAGCAGCTTTAGCGGGAGGTACCAAGAGACCCAGTACTTC
>few|TRBJ1-3|TRBV29-1|-
CSAAGLDTIYF
TGCAGCGCCGCGGGTTTGGACACCATATATTTT
>-|TRBJ2-3|TRBV5-5|-
CASTLADTQYF
TGTGCCAGCACCCTAGCAGATACGCAGTATTTT
>-|TRBJ2-1|TRBV9|TRBD2
CASSVELWASGGRNEQFF
TGTGCCAGCAGCGTAGAATTGTGGGCTAGCGGGGGTCGAAATGAGCAGTTCTTC
>-|TRBJ2-6|TRBV27|-
CASSRSFQGGANVLTF
TGTGCCAGCAGTCGATCCTTTCAGGGAGGGGCCAACGTCCTGACTTTC
>-|TRBJ1-5|TRBV24-1|TRBD1
CATSDGTGLKNQPQHF
TGTGCCACCAGTGATGGGACAGGGTTAAAGAATCAGCCCCAGCATTTT
>few|TRBJ1-4|TRBV2|-
CASRTGPHNEKLFF
TGTGCCAGCAGGACAGGACCCCATAATGAAAAACTGTTTTTT
>-|TRBJ2-3|TRBV19|TRBD2
CASSPRLAGEVDTQYF
TGTGCCAGTAGTCCCCGACTAGCGGGGGAAGTGGATACGCAGTATTTT
>-|TRBJ2-3|TRBV7-7|TRBD2
CASSPGLAGRADTQYF
TGTGCTAGCAGTCCCGGACTAGCGGGGAGGGCAGATACGCAGTATTTT
>-|TRBJ2-5|TRBV5-1|TRBD2
CASSLTGGYQETQYF
TGCGCCAGCAGCTTGACGGGGGGTTACCAAGAGACCCAGTACTTC
>-|TRBJ2-1|TRBV11-2|TRBD1
CASSFRGRIYLDEQFF
TGTGCCAGCAGTTTTAGGGGGCGCATCTATCTAGATGAGCAGTTCTTC
>-|TRBJ1-4|TRBV5-6|-
CASSPRGTQANEKLFF
TGTGCCAGCAGCCCGAGGGGGACCCAGGCTAATGAAAAACTGTTTTTT
>-|TRBJ1-1|TRBV28|-
CASSTQGYTEAFF
TGTGCCAGCAGCACGCAGGGTTACACTGAAGCTTTCTTT
>-|TRBJ2-6|TRBV7-6|TRBD2
CASSQVAGSSGANVLTF
TGTGCCAGCAGCCAGGTAGCGGGAAGCTCTGGGGCCAACGTCCTGACTTTC
>-|TRBJ2-7|TRBV2|-
CASSDVGGFEQYF
TGTGCCAGCAGTGACGTTGGGGGGTTCGAGCAGTACTTC
>-|TRBJ2-5|TRBV10-3|-
CAISVNGGETQYF
TGTGCCATCAGTGTTAACGGGGGAGAGACCCAGTACTTC
>-|TRBJ2-3|TRBV30|-
CAWSVQGVTDTQYF
TGTGCCTGGAGTGTACAAGGGGTCACAGATACGCAGTATTTT
>-|TRBJ1-5|TRBV28|TRBD1
CASLGTGWTGTGDQPQHF
TGTGCCAGCCTCGGGACGGGGTGGACCGGGACAGGGGATCAGCCCCAGCATTTT
>many|TRBJ2-7|TRBV18|TRBD1
CASSPPLGTGVPYEQYF
TGTGCCAGCTCACCACCCCTAGGGACAGGGGTTCCCTACGAGCAGTACTTC
>-|TRBJ2-1|TRBV13|TRBD2
CASSLYGSGGAGEQFF
TGTGCCAGCAGCTTATATGGTAGCGGGGGCGCGGGTGAGCAGTTCTTC
>-|TRBJ2-7|TRBV5-1|TRBD2
CASSLGRDYSYEQYF
TGCGCCAGCAGCTTGGGTAGGGACTATTCCTACGAGCAGTACTTC
>-|TRBJ2-1|TRBV4-2|TRBD2
CASSQDGRTSGGGEQFF
TGTGCCAGCAGCCAAGACGGTAGGACTAGCGGGGGCGGTGAGCAGTTCTTC
>-|TRBJ2-2|TRBV6-4|TRBD1
CASSRAAGGIAGELFF
TGTGCCAGCAGCCGCGCAGCAGGGGGCATAGCCGGGGAGCTGTTTTTT
>-|TRBJ2-5|TRBV9|-
CASSVGVAVRSAQYF
TGTGCCAGCAGCGTAGGGGTAGCGGTCAGGTCGGCCCAGTACTTC
>once|TRBJ2-2|TRBV2|-
CASSEWQGSIGELFF
TGTGCCAGCAGTGAGTGGCAGGGTAGTATCGGGGAGCTGTTTTTT
>-|TRBJ1-2|TRBV10-3|-
CAISEGARGYTF
TGTGCCATCAGTGAGGGGGCAAGGGGCTACACCTTC
>-|TRBJ1-5|TRBV6-5|-
CASSPEANQPQHF
TGTGCCAGCAGCCCAGAGGCAAATCAGCCCCAGCATTTT
>-|TRBJ1-4|TRBV11-2|TRBD1
CASSLQGENEKLFF
TGTGCCAGCAGCTTACAGGGGGAAAATGAAAAACTGTTTTTT
>-|TRBJ2-7|TRBV10-1|-
CASSEGLSYEQYF
TGCGCCAGCAGTGAGGGGCTTTCCTACGAGCAGTACTTC
>few|TRBJ1-5|TRBV9|-
CASSVSGEENQPQHF
TGTGCCAGCAGCGTATCAGGGGAAGAGAATCAGCCCCAGCATTTT
>-|TRBJ1-6|TRBV6-1|TRBD1
CASSEVRGTPLHF
TGTGCCAGCAGTGAAGTCAGGGGGACACCCCTCCACTTT
>once|TRBJ2-7|TRBV6-1|TRBD1
CASSEVGQVAYEQYF
TGTGCCAGCAGTGAAGTAGGACAGGTAGCCTACGAGCAGTACTTC
>-|TRBJ2-1|TRBV5-4|TRBD2
CASRPGTSGNEQFF
TGTGCCAGCAGGCCCGGGACTAGCGGTAATGAGCAGTTCTTC